These 23 T cell receptor beta chains share one sample of origin, sequenced in a study of T cell responses to AZD1222 COVID-19 vaccine. Clones were sequenced by immunoSEQ multiplex PCR, and TCRdb holds only the in-frame ones, with some missing. The sample holds under 150,000 clones; 80% to 95% are singletons and the top ten take around 5.1%. Sequences were derived from peripheral blood, sampled on day 0 of AZD1222 vaccination. Receptors were obtained from an adult in good health.

In its sample, this clone was seen once. This rearrangement joins TRBV3-1 (or the pseudogene TRBV3-2) to TRBJ2-5; possibly TRBD1 or TRBD2 for D (5 bases each). The CDR3 runs 16 residues. V lost 0 bases, J lost 2 bases, and 13 bases lay in between. Germline V gene sequence: CDR1 LGHDT, CDR2 YNNKEL (reference sequence). The CDR3 region has the DNA TGTGCCAGCAGCCAAGAAATGGGGCCGGGGCAAGAGACCCAGTACTTC. As protein: CASSQEMGPGQETQYF.

The V call is TRBV10-3, the J call TRBJ1-4, with 7 bases aligning to TRBD1. CDR3 length: 15 amino acids. CDR1 and CDR2 (germline): ENHRY, SYGVKD. Trimming took 0 bases from V and 5 from J; bases not matched to a gene: 3. Here the CDR3 DNA reads TGTGCCATCAGTGAGTCGACAGGGAAAAATGAAAAACTGTTTTTT. Its translation: CAISESTGKNEKLFF.

The V gene is TRBV5-1, the J gene TRBJ2-7, with TRBD1 matching 9 bases. CDR3 length: 15 amino acids. The germline CDR1 and CDR2 sequences are SGHRS and YFSETQ. V dropped 3 bases and J dropped 5; count of bases not matched to a gene: 9. This CDR3 is CASSSFTGTGHEQYF. The CDR3 bases are TGCGCCAGCAGCTCTTTTACCGGGACAGGGCACGAGCAGTACTTC.

The chain links TRBV5-5 to TRBJ2-7; possible D gene TRBD2, 6 bases. Trimming cost V 4 bases and J 0 bases, with 8 bases left between them. The CDR3 spans 13 residues. Germline loops: CDR1 SGHKS, CDR2 YYEKEE (reference sequence). CDR3 sequence (DNA): TGTGCCAGCAGCCCGACTAGCTCCTACGAGCAGTACTTC. This encodes CASSPTSSYEQYF.

This clone was picked up one time. The chain combines TRBV6-5 with TRBJ1-6, with a tentative D call TRBD1 (5 bases). CDR1 and CDR2 from the germline V gene are MNHEY and SVGAGI. The germline V and J ends were trimmed by 6 bases and 8 bases, with 14 bases remaining between them. The CDR3 covers 14 residues. In DNA, the CDR3 is TGTGCCAGCAGGGGGGAAGGCCGAGATTCACCCCTCCACTTT. This gives the protein CASRGEGRDSPLHF.

In the case of this clone: Within the sample, other DNA sequences also encode this same CDR3. The rearrangement joins TRBV27 to TRBJ1-1; the D is unclear. With 1 base removed from V and 2 bases from J, the gap between germline ends came to 5 bases. The CDR3 sequence is 13 residues long. Germline values: CDR1 MNHEY, CDR2 SMNVEV (reference sequence). CDR3 protein: CASSLWGNTEAFF. In nucleotides, the CDR3 is TGTGCCAGCAGTTTATGGGGTAACACTGAAGCTTTCTTT.

CDR3 sequence: CASDETGGSDTQYF. The CDR3, as DNA: TGTGCCAGTGACGAGACAGGGGGTTCAGATACGCAGTATTTT. The V and J genes are TRBV19 and TRBJ2-3; 9 bases match TRBD1. The CDR3 covers 14 residues. V shed 8 bases and J 4 bases; nucleotides not matched to a gene: 7. Germline assignment: CDR1 LNHDA and CDR2 SQIVND (reference sequence).

The chain has TRBV21-1 and TRBJ1-5; no check of the table's D call, TRBD1, against the DNA was made. TRBV21-1 is annotated as a pseudogene. The length of the CDR3 is 18 residues. CDR3 loop: CASSANLTGTEINQPQHF. In DNA form, the CDR3 reads TGTGCCAGCAGCGCAAACCTGACCGGGACAGAAATCAATCAGCCCCAGCATTTT.

J is TRBJ1-1 and V is TRBV4-1, with 8 bases lining up with TRBD1. V trimming: 4 bases; J trimming: 6 bases; junction bases outside the gene matches: 7. Germline V gene data show CDR1 as MGHRA and CDR2 as YSYEKL. This CDR3 contains 14 residues. CDR3 sequence reads: CASSLQDRVAEAFF. CDR3 in DNA: TGCGCCAGCAGCCTCCAGGACAGGGTCGCTGAAGCTTTCTTT.

The CDR3 nucleotides are TGTGCCAGCAGTACCCAGGGCGGCTTCTACGAGCAGTACTTC. This translates into CASSTQGGFYEQYF. The V call is TRBV27, the J call TRBJ2-7, with TRBD1 as a possible D gene (5 bases). The germline gives CDR1 MNHEY, CDR2 SMNVEV (reference sequence). Trimming pared 5 bases from V and 3 bases from J, leaving 14 bases between. The CDR3 consists of 14 residues.

This clone ranks as medium-sized. The sample carries other DNA sequences with the same CDR3. V is TRBV27 and J is TRBJ2-7, with D possibly matching TRBD2 (6 bases). This CDR3 has 12 residues. The V end lost 3 bases, the J end lost 3 bases, and 6 bases lay between the germline ends. The germline gives CDR1 MNHEY, CDR2 SMNVEV (reference sequence). CDR3 bases: TGTGCCAGCAGTTTGGGGGGCTACGAGCAGTACTTC. It specifies CASSLGGYEQYF.

The V and J genes are TRBV4-1 and TRBJ1-5; 9 nucleotides match TRBD1. Germline trimming cut 4 bases from V and 2 bases from J; bases unmatched to any gene: 9. This CDR3 is 17 amino acids long. Germline values: CDR1 MGHRA, CDR2 YSYEKL. In DNA, the CDR3 is TGCGCCAGCAGCCGAGACGCGGACAGGGGCCGCAATCAGCCCCAGCATTTT. The encoded protein is CASSRDADRGRNQPQHF.

The rearrangement uses TRBV16 and TRBJ1-2; 8 nucleotides match TRBD1. CDR1 is KGHSY and CDR2 is FQNENV in the germline V gene. The CDR3 loop spans 15 amino acids. The V segment lost 0 bases and the J segment 7 bases; nucleotides outside the gene matches: 7. The chain's CDR3 is CASSQSWTGPGGYTF. In DNA form, the CDR3 reads TGTGCCAGCAGCCAATCTTGGACAGGGCCGGGTGGCTACACCTTC.

The rearrangement links TRBV19 to TRBJ2-7; 9 bases match TRBD1. The V gene end was trimmed by 3 bases and the J gene end by 1 base; junction bases not matched to a gene: 7. CDR3 length equals 16 residues. From germline, CDR1 is LNHDA and CDR2 SQIVND (reference sequence). The DNA for the CDR3 is TGTGCCAGTAGTATTGGCGGGACAGGGTATTCCTACGAGCAGTACTTC. Translated, it gives CASSIGGTGYSYEQYF.

V and J are TRBV4-1 and TRBJ1-3; D remains unclear. The CDR3 extends over 14 amino acids. Germline values: CDR1 MGHRA, CDR2 YSYEKL. Trimming stripped 0 bases from V and 0 bases from J, with 3 bases between. The CDR3 loop reads CASSQDNSGNTIYF. CDR3 DNA sequence: TGCGCCAGCAGCCAAGACAACTCTGGAAACACCATATATTTT.

The rearrangement joins TRBV12-3 or TRBV12-4 to TRBJ1-1; D unclear. The CDR3 consists of 13 residues. V lost 8 bases and J 5 bases, leaving 15 bases between the germline ends. The CDR3 loop reads CASGRGRWTEAFF. For the CDR3, the DNA is TGTGCCAGCGGGCGGGGAAGGTGGACTGAAGCTTTCTTT.

The rearrangement joins TRBV15 to TRBJ1-3; 9 nucleotides align to TRBD1. Germline CDR1 is LNHNV and CDR2 is YYDKDF (reference sequence). Losses at the gene ends were 3 bases for V and 4 bases for J; bases not matched to a gene: 4. The CDR3 spans 15 residues. The CDR3 loop reads CATSRPGQGGNTIYF. The CDR3, as DNA: TGTGCCACCAGCAGGCCCGGACAGGGGGGAAACACCATATATTTT.

This chain joins TRBV3-1 (or the pseudogene TRBV3-2) and TRBJ2-7; 7 bases fit TRBD2. The CDR3 length is 15 residues. Germline assignment: CDR1 LGHDT and CDR2 YNNKEL (reference sequence). V lost 4 bases, J lost 4 bases, and 10 bases stayed unmatched. CDR3: CASSLRASGRYEQYF. Here the CDR3 DNA reads TGTGCCAGCAGCCTCCGGGCTAGCGGAAGGTACGAGCAGTACTTC.

The J gene is TRBJ2-1, the V gene TRBV21-1; the table's D call TRBD2 went unverified against the DNA. TRBV21-1 is designated a pseudogene. The CDR3 is 18 residues long. The CDR3 nucleotides are TGTGCCAGCAGCAAAGTTGGGGATGACCGGGAGGGCCGAGGGGAGCAGTTCTTC. It encodes CASSKVGDDREGRGEQFF.

The rearrangement joins TRBV19 to TRBJ1-1; D call uncertain. The CDR3 spans 17 residues. CDR1 and CDR2 from the germline V gene are LNHDA and SQIVND (reference sequence). Trimming left V 2 bases short and J 1 base short, with 17 bases between. In nucleotides, the CDR3 is TGTGCCAGTAGTATAAGGTTTGGATTCGGGGAGAACACTGAAGCTTTCTTT. Its translation: CASSIRFGFGENTEAFF. Full variable domain (missing parts from reference TRBV19 and TRBJ1-1): DGGITQSPKYLFRKEGQNVTLSCEQNLNHDAMYWYRQDPGQGLRLIYYSQIVNDFQKGDIAEGYSVSREKKESFPLTVTSAQKNPTAFYLCASSIRFGFGENTEAFFGQGTRLTVV.

The chain combines TRBV6-5 with TRBJ2-5; D call uncertain. The CDR3 runs 13 residues. Trimming took off 6 bases at V and 4 bases at J, with 12 bases between the two ends. The germline CDR1 and CDR2 sequences are MNHEY and SVGAGI. Here the CDR3 DNA reads TGTGCCAGCAGACGACACTTTCGAGAGACCCAGTACTTC. Its translation: CASRRHFRETQYF.

The rearrangement uses TRBV18 and TRBJ1-2; TRBD1 aligns across 7 bases. CDR1 and CDR2 (germline): KGHSH, LQKENI. The CDR3 has 13 residues. V was pared by 6 bases and J by 1 base, with 2 bases of the junction left unmatched. CDR3 amino acids: CASSPGGNYGYTF. Here the CDR3 DNA reads TGTGCCAGCTCGCCAGGGGGTAACTATGGCTACACCTTC.

V and J are TRBV21-1 and TRBJ2-1; the table calls TRBD1, which could not be checked here. TRBV21-1 corresponds to a pseudogene. This CDR3 spans 17 amino acids. The CDR3 nucleotides read TGTGCCAGCAGCAAAGCCCCACGGGGGACAGTAGGGAATGAGCAGTTCTTC. Amino acids: CASSKAPRGTVGNEQFF.